This T cell receptor (beta chain) is drawn from a study of cytomegalovirus exposure and HLA in healthy donors. Findings of the study overall: HLA restriction was apparent for most CMV-associated TCR beta chains in a later analysis. In a later analysis, around 18,000 TCR beta sequences were associated with HLA alleles at 0.05 false discovery rate. Sequencing artifact likely explains a cluster of highly shared sequence variants.

Use of 60 Vbeta and 13 Jbeta primers characterized the PCR. Authors' data handling: A follow-up analysis tallied around 76 million unique TCR beta chains, roughly 10 million shared. Clones were sequenced by immunoSEQ multiplex PCR, and TCRdb holds only the in-frame ones, with some missing. The V and J calls and clone size are taken from that table; D and trimming were inferred from the DNA. The sample has about 150,000 clones; around 79% are singletons. A remark on this clone: As yet, its antigen is unknown.

Germline V lookup: CDR1 SGHTA, CDR2 FQGNSA. V lost 5 bases to trimming and J lost 1 base, with 14 bases between them. CDR3 size: 15 residues. Sequencing used PBMCs. This clonotype was sampled from a man aged 40-49 years in good health and CMV-seropositive. The chain combines TRBV7-2 with TRBJ1-1; TRBD1 is a possible D gene (6 bases). This CDR3 is CASSPPLTGNTEAFF. The CDR3 nucleotides are TGTGCCAGCAGCCCCCCATTGACAGGGAACACTGAAGCTTTCTTT.